One and the same sample provided the 15 T cell receptor beta chains below, sequenced in a study of T-cell memory formation after mild COVID-19. Each CDR3 protein is one row after TCRdb ran MiXCR on the 5' RACE reads. The repertoire holds roughly 600,000 distinct CDR3 sequences, more than 15% seen once, with 9.5% to 15% in the top ten. Sequenced: PBMCs or a T cell subset sorted from them (not recorded which). The receptors were sampled from an adult woman who had mild COVID-19 (a few samples of this study predate the infection). Cell type and time point are not known.

The J gene is TRBJ1-1, the V gene TRBV27, with D possibly TRBD1 on 5 matching bases. The CDR3 sequence is 16 residues long. V was pared by 3 bases and J by 1 base, with 15 bases between. The V gene's germline CDR1 is MNHEY and CDR2 SMNVEV (reference sequence). The CDR3 sequence is CASSFGPGRENTEAFF. The CDR3 DNA sequence: TGTGCCAGCAGTTTCGGGCCTGGCAGGGAGAACACTGAAGCTTTCTTT.

This clonotype occurred a few times. The chain uses TRBV7-2 and TRBJ2-5; 10 bases are shared with TRBD1. There are 13 residues in the CDR3. Germline CDR1 reads SGHTA; CDR2 reads FQGNSA. After removal of 6 bases from V and 4 bases from J, the junction contained 2 bases not matched to a gene. In DNA form, the CDR3 reads TGTGCCAGCAGACGGACAGGGGGAGAGACCCAGTACTTC. This gives the protein CASRRTGGETQYF.

The chain uses TRBV12-3 or TRBV12-4 and TRBJ2-5, with D possibly being TRBD2 (5 bases). The CDR3 extends over 13 amino acids. The germline V and J ends were trimmed by 8 bases and 2 bases, with 12 bases remaining between them. The CDR3 region has the DNA TGTGCCAGCGGAAGTAGGAGGCAAGAGACCCAGTACTTC. Protein sequence: CASGSRRQETQYF.

Only a few counts were recorded for this clonotype. The genes are TRBV18 and TRBJ1-1, with D unclear. Germline V gene data show CDR1 as KGHSH and CDR2 as LQKENI. V lost 3 bases, J lost 1 base, and 9 bases lay in between. The CDR3 totals 14 residues. The CDR3: CASSPLHPNTEAFF. Written as DNA, the CDR3 is TGTGCCAGCTCACCCTTACACCCGAACACTGAAGCTTTCTTT.

The genes are TRBV12-3 or TRBV12-4 and TRBJ2-3; D gene unclear. The CDR3 loop spans 13 amino acids. V lost 5 bases and J 0 bases, leaving 6 bases between the germline ends. CDR3 in DNA: TGTGCCAGCAGTACCTACAGCACAGATACGCAGTATTTT. Protein: CASSTYSTDTQYF.

The rearrangement joins TRBV4-1 to TRBJ2-5; 9 positions match TRBD1. The CDR3 runs 18 residues. The V gene's germline CDR1 is MGHRA and CDR2 YSYEKL. With 0 bases clipped from V and 5 bases from J, the junction kept 13 bases outside the gene matches. This chain's CDR3 is CASSQEPGQGLGSETQYF. The CDR3 DNA sequence: TGCGCCAGCAGCCAAGAGCCGGGACAGGGATTAGGGTCCGAGACCCAGTACTTC.

This clonotype has only a few counts. V usage is TRBV5-1 and J usage is TRBJ1-6; D gene ambiguous. CDR1 is SGHRS, CDR2 YFSETQ, per germline. Trimming removed 4 bases at V and 5 bases at J, with 16 bases between. There are 16 residues in the CDR3. The CDR3 sequence is CASSALQTTHNSPLHF. For the CDR3, the DNA is TGCGCCAGCAGCGCGTTACAGACGACACATAATTCACCCCTCCACTTT.

CDR3: CASRRTSGPTYEQYF. The CDR3 DNA is TGTGCCAGCAGAAGGACTAGCGGGCCCACCTACGAGCAGTACTTC. The rearrangement joins TRBV6-5 to TRBJ2-7; 11 nucleotides match TRBD2. Per germline, CDR1 MNHEY and CDR2 SVGAGI. The CDR3 is made up of 15 amino acids. Trimming at V came to 6 bases and at J to 2 bases, leaving 6 bases not matched to a gene.

The gene calls are TRBV24-1 and TRBJ2-4; D is perhaps TRBD1 (7 bases). The CDR3 is 16 residues long. Per the germline V gene, CDR1 is KGHDR and CDR2 is SFDVKD. V was pared by 4 bases and J by 7 bases, with 19 bases between. The CDR3 DNA follows: TGTGCCACCAGTGACCCGGGGACCTCAGGGGGGAACATTCAGTACTTC. It is translated as CATSDPGTSGGNIQYF.

The rearrangement joins TRBV18 to TRBJ2-7; the D gene is possibly TRBD1 (6 bases). This CDR3 has 15 amino acids. The germline gives CDR1 KGHSH, CDR2 LQKENI. The V gene lost 3 bases and the J gene lost 6 bases, with 18 bases spanning the gap. DNA for the CDR3: TGTGCCAGCTCACCGACACAGGGAATAACGGGCGAGCAGTACTTC. Its translation is CASSPTQGITGEQYF.

This chain links TRBV12-3 or TRBV12-4 with TRBJ2-4; D is perhaps TRBD2 (6 bases). V gave up 6 bases and J gave up 8 bases, with 17 bases separating them. There are 14 residues in the CDR3. CDR3 sequence reads: CASSRPSEEDIQYF. Written as DNA, the CDR3 is TGTGCCAGCAGCCGACCTAGCGAGGAGGACATTCAGTACTTC.

The rearrangement uses TRBV5-6 and TRBJ2-2, with 9 bases lining up with TRBD2. CDR1 is SGHDT, CDR2 YYEEEE, per germline. CDR3 size: 16 residues. V lost 0 bases to trimming and J lost 6 bases; unmatched junction nucleotides: 6. The CDR3 bases are TGTGCCAGCAGCTTGGAGCGGGAGGCGATGCCCGGGGAGCTGTTTTTT. Protein: CASSLEREAMPGELFF.

This clonotype was found a few times. V gene TRBV20-1 combines with J gene TRBJ2-3; TRBD2 matches 9 bases. Germline CDR1 reads DFQATT; CDR2 reads SNEGSKA (reference sequence). This CDR3 comprises 13 residues. V shed 8 bases, J shed 2 bases, and the junction held 5 bases outside the gene matches. CDR3 protein: CSPRLAATDTQYF. DNA for the CDR3: TGCAGTCCAAGACTAGCGGCCACAGATACGCAGTATTTT.

This rearrangement joins TRBV12-3 or TRBV12-4 to TRBJ1-1, with 9 bases identical to TRBD1. J lost 5 bases, V lost 4 bases, and 11 bases had no gene match. The CDR3 is 16 amino acids. The CDR3 coding sequence is TGTGCCAGCAGTTGGCAGACAGGGGGACCGAGGACTGAAGCTTTCTTT. This encodes CASSWQTGGPRTEAFF.

This clonotype was seen a few times. The chain is built from TRBV12-3 or TRBV12-4 and TRBJ2-2, with TRBD1 matching over 8 bases. Trimming cost V 6 bases and J 5 bases; bases outside gene matches: 8. The CDR3 is made up of 15 amino acids. For the CDR3, the DNA is TGTGCCAGCAGATCCCAGCAGGGGGCAACCGGGGAGCTGTTTTTT. Protein: CASRSQQGATGELFF.